This TCR beta chain originates from a study of T cell repertoires in cytomegalovirus infection. Study overall: Based on public TCR beta signatures, there were indications of CMV infection and of a matching HLA type.

TCRdb itself ran the reads through MiXCR, one entry per CDR3 protein. The sample has roughly 46,000 distinct CDR3 sequences, 20% to 25% seen once. The CDR3 length is 17 residues. Trimming cost V 2 bases and J 4 bases; bases outside gene matches: 8. CDR1 and CDR2 (germline): MDHEN, SYDVKM. General study findings and limits: Carriers of CMV and the relevant HLA type were discriminated by public TCR beta frequency. In two of eight donors, the top clonotype was HLA-C-restricted CMV-specific.

This clonotype was recorded at least ten times. The antigen remains unidentified. Sequenced: PBMCs, sequenced either directly or after in vitro stimulation (not recorded which). The sequence came from a human donor in good health (CMV status not recorded). Some clones in this sample may be carry-over from other donors' samples. The chain is built from TRBV28 and TRBJ2-3; 11 nucleotides match TRBD2. CDR3 sequence: CASSLTSGSVSADTQYF. The CDR3 DNA reads TGTGCCAGCAGTTTAACTAGCGGGAGTGTTAGTGCAGATACGCAGTATTTT.